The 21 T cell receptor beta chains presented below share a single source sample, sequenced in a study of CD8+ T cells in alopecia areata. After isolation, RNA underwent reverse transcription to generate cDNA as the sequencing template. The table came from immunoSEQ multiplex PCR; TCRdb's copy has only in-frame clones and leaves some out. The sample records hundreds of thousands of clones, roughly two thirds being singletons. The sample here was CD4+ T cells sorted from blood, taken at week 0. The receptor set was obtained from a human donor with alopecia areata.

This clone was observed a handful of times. The chain's CDR3 is CASTRQGDQETQYF. The CDR3 nucleotides are TGTGCCAGCACTCGCCAGGGGGACCAAGAGACCCAGTACTTC. J is TRBJ2-5 and V is TRBV25-1, with 7 bases matching TRBD1. The CDR3 loop spans 14 amino acids. Looked up from germline, CDR1 is MGHDK and CDR2 is SYGVNS. J lost 0 bases, V lost 7 bases, and 5 bases had no gene match.

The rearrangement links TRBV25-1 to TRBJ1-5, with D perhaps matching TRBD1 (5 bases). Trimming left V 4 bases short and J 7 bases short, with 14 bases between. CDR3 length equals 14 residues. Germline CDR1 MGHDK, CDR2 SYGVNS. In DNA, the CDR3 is TGTGCCAGCAGTGGACCCCAATGGGGCCAGCCCCAGCATTTT. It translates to CASSGPQWGQPQHF.

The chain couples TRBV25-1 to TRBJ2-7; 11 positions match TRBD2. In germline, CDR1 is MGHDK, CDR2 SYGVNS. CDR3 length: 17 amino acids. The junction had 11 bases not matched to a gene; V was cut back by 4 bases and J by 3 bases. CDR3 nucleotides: TGTGCCAGCAGTGCTGGGACTAGCGGCCGGATTAACTACGAGCAGTACTTC. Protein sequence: CASSAGTSGRINYEQYF.

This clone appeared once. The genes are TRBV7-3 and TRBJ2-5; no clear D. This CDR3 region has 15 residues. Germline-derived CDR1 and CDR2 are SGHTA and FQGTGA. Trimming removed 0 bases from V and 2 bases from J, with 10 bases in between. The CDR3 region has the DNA TGTGCCAGCAGCTTAACTCCTGGGCAGCAAGAGACCCAGTACTTC. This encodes CASSLTPGQQETQYF.

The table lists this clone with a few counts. The CDR3 nucleotides are TGCAGCGTTGTGATTGGGGGGCCGGTTGGCTACACCTTC. This codes for CSVVIGGPVGYTF. This chain uses TRBV29-1 with TRBJ1-2, with D possibly being TRBD1 (6 bases). CDR3 length: 13 amino acids. Per germline, CDR1 SQVTM and CDR2 ANQGSEA. Trimming removed 4 bases from V and 7 bases from J, with 16 bases in between.

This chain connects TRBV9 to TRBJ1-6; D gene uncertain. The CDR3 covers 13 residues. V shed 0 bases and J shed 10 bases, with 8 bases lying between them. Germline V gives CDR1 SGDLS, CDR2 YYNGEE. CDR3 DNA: TGTGCCAGCAGCGTAGCTGGTCGATCACCCCTCCACTTT. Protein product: CASSVAGRSPLHF.

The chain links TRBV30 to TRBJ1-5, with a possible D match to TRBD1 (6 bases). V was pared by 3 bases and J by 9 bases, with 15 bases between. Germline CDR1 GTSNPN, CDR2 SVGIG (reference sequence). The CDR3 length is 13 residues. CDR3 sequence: CAWRASGERPQHF. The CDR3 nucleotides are TGTGCCTGGAGGGCCTCAGGGGAACGGCCCCAGCATTTT.

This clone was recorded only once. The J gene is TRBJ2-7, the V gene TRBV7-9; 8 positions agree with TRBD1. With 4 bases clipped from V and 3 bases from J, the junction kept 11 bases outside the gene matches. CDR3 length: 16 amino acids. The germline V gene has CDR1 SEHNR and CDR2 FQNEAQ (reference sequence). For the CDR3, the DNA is TGTGCCAGCAGCTCTTACAGACAGGGGCAGGGCTACGAGCAGTACTTC. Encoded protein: CASSSYRQGQGYEQYF.

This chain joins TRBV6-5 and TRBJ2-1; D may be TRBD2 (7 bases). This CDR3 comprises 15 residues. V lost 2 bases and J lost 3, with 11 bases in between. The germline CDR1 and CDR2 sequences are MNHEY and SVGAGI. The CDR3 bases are TGTGCCAGCAGTTACGCGGGGGCCCTCTACAATGAGCAGTTCTTC. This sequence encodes CASSYAGALYNEQFF.

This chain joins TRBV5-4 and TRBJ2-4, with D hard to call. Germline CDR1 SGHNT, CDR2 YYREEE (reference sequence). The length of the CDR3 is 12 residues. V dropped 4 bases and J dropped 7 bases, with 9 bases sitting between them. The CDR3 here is CASSPHGNIQYF. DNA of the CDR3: TGTGCCAGCAGCCCCCACGGGAACATTCAGTACTTC.

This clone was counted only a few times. Here the CDR3 DNA reads TGCGCCAGCAGCCAGGCTCCCCGTCGGAATGAGCAGTTCTTC. As protein: CASSQAPRRNEQFF. This rearrangement joins TRBV4-1 to TRBJ2-1; D gene unclear. This CDR3 is 14 amino acids long. Trimming took 3 bases from V and 7 from J, leaving 13 bases between them. Germline assignment: CDR1 MGHRA and CDR2 YSYEKL.

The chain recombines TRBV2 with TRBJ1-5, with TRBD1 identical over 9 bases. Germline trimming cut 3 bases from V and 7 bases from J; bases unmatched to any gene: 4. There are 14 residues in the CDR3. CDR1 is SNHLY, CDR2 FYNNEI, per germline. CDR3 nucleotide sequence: TGTGCCAGCAGTGACGGGACAGGGTTACAGCCCCAGCATTTT. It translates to CASSDGTGLQPQHF.

The DNA for the CDR3 is TGTGCCAGCACCCTACTCGGCGGGACAGGGTCCTACAATGAGCAGTTCTTC. Translation: CASTLLGGTGSYNEQFF. V gene TRBV2 combines with J gene TRBJ2-1; 9 positions agree with TRBD1. Germline-derived CDR1 and CDR2 are SNHLY and FYNNEI. The V gene end was trimmed by 7 bases and the J gene end by 1 base; junction bases not matched to a gene: 11. The CDR3 spans 17 residues.

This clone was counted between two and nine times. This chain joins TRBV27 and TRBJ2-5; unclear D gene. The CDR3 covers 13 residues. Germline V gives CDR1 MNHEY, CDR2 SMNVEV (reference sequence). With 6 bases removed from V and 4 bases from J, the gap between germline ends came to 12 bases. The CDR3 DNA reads TGTGCCAGCAGAGAAGTTGGCCGAGAGACCCAGTACTTC. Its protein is CASREVGRETQYF.

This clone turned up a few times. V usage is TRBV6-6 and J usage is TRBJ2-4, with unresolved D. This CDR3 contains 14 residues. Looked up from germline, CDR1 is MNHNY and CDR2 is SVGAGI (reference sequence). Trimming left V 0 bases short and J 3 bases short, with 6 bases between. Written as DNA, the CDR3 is TGTGCCAGCAGTTACTCTACAAACAAAAACATTCAGTACTTC. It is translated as CASSYSTNKNIQYF.

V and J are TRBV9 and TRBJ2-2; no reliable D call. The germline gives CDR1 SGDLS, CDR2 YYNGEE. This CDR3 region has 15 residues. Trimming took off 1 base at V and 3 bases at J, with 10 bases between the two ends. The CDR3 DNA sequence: TGTGCCAGCAGCGTATCGGAGACCCACACCGGGGAGCTGTTTTTT. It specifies CASSVSETHTGELFF.

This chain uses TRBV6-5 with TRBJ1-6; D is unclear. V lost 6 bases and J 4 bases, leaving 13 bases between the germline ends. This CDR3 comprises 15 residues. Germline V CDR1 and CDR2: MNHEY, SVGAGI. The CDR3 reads CASRPRIPYNSPLHF. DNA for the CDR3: TGTGCCAGCAGACCCAGGATTCCTTATAATTCACCCCTCCACTTT.

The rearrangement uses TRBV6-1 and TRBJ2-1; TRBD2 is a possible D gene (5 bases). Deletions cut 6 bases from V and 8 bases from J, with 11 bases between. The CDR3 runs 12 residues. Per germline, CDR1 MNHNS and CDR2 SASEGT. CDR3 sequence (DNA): TGTGCCAGCAGACTAGAGAGGGATGAGCAGTTCTTC. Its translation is CASRLERDEQFF.

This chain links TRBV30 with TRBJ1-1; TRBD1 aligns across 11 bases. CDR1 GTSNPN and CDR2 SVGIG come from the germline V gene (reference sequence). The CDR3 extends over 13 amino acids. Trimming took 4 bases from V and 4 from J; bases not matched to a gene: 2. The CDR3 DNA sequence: TGTGCCTGGAACGGACAGGGGGCCACTGAAGCTTTCTTT. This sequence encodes CAWNGQGATEAFF.

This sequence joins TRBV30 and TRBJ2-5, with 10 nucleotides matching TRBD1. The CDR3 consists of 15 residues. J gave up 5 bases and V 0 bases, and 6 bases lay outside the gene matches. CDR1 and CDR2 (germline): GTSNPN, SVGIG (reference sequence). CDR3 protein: CAWSVPGQGIETQYF. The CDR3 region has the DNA TGTGCCTGGAGTGTCCCGGGACAGGGGATCGAGACCCAGTACTTC.

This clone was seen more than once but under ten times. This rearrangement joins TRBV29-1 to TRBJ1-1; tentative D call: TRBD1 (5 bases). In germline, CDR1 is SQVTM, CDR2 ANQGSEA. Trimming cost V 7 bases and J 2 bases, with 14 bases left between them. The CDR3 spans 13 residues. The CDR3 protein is CSASRDPNTEAFF. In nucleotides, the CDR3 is TGCAGCGCCTCCAGGGATCCCAACACTGAAGCTTTCTTT. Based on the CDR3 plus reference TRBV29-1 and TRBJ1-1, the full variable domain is SAVISQKPSRDICQRGTSLTIQCQVDSQVTMMFWYRQQPGQSLTLIATANQGSEATYESGFVIDKFPISRPNLTFSTLTVSNMSPEDSSIYLCSASRDPNTEAFFGQGTRLTVV.